This T cell receptor beta chain originates from a study of blood T cell repertoires in COVID-19. TCRdb keeps only in-frame clones here, not all; method: immunoSEQ multiplex PCR. The table shows under 200,000 clones, with 80% occurring only once. Trimming took off 4 bases at V and 0 bases at J, with 8 bases between the two ends. The CDR3 has 14 amino acids. Germline CDR1 reads MDHEN; CDR2 reads SYDVKM. The chain is built from TRBV28 and TRBJ2-3, with D uncertain. Sequencing was carried out using peripheral blood. This sequence originates from a man aged 55 to 69 with acute or convalescent COVID-19. CDR3 bases: TGTGCCAGCAGTTACGATAGTAGCACAGATACGCAGTATTTT. The encoded protein is CASSYDSSTDTQYF. Full variable domain (rest looked up from reference TRBV28 and TRBJ2-3): DVKVTQSSRYLVKRTGEKVFLECVQDMDHENMFWYRQDPGLGLRLIYFSYDVKMKEKGDIPEGYSVSREKKERFSLILESASTNQTSMYLCASSYDSSTDTQYFGPGTRLTVL.